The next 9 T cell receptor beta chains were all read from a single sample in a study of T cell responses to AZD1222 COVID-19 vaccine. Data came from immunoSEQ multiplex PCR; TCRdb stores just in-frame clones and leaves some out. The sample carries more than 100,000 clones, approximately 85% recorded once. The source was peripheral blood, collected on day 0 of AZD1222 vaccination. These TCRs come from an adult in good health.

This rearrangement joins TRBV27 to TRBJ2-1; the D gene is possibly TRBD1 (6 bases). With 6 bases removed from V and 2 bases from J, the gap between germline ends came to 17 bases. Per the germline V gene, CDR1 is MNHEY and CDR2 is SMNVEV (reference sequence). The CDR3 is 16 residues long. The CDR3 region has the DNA TGTGCCAGCAGCTATAGACAGGAACGACCCTACAATGAGCAGTTCTTC. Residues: CASSYRQERPYNEQFF.

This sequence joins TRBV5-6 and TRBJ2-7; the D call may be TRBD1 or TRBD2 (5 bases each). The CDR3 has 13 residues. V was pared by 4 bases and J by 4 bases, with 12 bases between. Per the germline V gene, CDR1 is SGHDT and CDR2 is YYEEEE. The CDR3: CASSRGLGYEQYF. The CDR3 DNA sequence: TGTGCCAGCAGCCGGGGCCTGGGGTACGAGCAGTACTTC. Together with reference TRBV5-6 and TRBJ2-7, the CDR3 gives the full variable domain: DAGVTQSPTHLIKTRGQQVTLRCSPKSGHDTVSWYQQALGQGPQFIFQYYEEEERQRGNFPDRFSGHQFPNYSSELNVNALLLGDSALYLCASSRGLGYEQYFGPGTRLTVT.

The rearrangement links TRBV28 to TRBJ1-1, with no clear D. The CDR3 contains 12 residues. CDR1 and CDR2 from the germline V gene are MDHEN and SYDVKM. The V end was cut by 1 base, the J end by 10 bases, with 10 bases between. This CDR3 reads CASSLYAGLAFF. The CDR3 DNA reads TGTGCCAGCAGTTTATATGCCGGCTTAGCTTTCTTT.

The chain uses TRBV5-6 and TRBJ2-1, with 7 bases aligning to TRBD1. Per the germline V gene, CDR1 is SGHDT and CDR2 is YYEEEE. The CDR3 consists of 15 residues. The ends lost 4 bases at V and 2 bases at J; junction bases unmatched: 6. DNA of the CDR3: TGTGCCAGCAGCCTCGGGGACAGAGCCTACAATGAGCAGTTCTTC. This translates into CASSLGDRAYNEQFF.

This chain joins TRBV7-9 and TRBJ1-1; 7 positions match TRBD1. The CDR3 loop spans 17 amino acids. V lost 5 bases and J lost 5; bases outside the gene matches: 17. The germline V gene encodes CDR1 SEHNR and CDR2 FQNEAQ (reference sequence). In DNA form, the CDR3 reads TGTGCCAGCAGCCCCAACCGGGACAGCTACAAGGCGACTGAAGCTTTCTTT. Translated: CASSPNRDSYKATEAFF.

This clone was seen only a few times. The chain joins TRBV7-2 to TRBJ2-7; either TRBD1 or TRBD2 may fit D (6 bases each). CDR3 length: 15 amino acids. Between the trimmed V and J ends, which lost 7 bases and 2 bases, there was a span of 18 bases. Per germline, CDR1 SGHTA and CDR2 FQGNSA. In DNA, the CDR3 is TGTGCCAGCAAGCTCCTTTGGGGGGACACCTACGAGCAGTACTTC. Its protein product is CASKLLWGDTYEQYF.

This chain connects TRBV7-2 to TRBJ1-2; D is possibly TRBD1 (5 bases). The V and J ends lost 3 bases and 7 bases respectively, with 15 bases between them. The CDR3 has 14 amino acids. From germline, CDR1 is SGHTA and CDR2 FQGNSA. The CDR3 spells CASSFERTFGGYTF. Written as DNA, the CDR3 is TGTGCCAGCAGCTTTGAGAGGACATTCGGTGGCTACACCTTC.

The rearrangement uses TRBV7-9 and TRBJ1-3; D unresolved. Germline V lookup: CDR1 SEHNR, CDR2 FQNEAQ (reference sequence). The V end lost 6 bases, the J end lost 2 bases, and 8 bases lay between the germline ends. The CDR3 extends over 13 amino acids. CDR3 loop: CASSAAPGNTIYF. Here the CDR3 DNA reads TGTGCCAGCAGTGCAGCCCCTGGAAACACCATATATTTT.

The CDR3 protein is CASSGRDRGYGYTF. As DNA, the CDR3 is TGTGCCAGCAGCGGCAGGGACAGGGGATATGGCTACACCTTC. V and J are TRBV11-2 and TRBJ1-2; 10 bases are shared with TRBD1. The J segment lost 5 bases and the V segment lost 5 bases, leaving 5 bases of the junction unmatched. The germline V gene encodes CDR1 SGHAT and CDR2 FQNNGV. The CDR3 is 14 amino acids.